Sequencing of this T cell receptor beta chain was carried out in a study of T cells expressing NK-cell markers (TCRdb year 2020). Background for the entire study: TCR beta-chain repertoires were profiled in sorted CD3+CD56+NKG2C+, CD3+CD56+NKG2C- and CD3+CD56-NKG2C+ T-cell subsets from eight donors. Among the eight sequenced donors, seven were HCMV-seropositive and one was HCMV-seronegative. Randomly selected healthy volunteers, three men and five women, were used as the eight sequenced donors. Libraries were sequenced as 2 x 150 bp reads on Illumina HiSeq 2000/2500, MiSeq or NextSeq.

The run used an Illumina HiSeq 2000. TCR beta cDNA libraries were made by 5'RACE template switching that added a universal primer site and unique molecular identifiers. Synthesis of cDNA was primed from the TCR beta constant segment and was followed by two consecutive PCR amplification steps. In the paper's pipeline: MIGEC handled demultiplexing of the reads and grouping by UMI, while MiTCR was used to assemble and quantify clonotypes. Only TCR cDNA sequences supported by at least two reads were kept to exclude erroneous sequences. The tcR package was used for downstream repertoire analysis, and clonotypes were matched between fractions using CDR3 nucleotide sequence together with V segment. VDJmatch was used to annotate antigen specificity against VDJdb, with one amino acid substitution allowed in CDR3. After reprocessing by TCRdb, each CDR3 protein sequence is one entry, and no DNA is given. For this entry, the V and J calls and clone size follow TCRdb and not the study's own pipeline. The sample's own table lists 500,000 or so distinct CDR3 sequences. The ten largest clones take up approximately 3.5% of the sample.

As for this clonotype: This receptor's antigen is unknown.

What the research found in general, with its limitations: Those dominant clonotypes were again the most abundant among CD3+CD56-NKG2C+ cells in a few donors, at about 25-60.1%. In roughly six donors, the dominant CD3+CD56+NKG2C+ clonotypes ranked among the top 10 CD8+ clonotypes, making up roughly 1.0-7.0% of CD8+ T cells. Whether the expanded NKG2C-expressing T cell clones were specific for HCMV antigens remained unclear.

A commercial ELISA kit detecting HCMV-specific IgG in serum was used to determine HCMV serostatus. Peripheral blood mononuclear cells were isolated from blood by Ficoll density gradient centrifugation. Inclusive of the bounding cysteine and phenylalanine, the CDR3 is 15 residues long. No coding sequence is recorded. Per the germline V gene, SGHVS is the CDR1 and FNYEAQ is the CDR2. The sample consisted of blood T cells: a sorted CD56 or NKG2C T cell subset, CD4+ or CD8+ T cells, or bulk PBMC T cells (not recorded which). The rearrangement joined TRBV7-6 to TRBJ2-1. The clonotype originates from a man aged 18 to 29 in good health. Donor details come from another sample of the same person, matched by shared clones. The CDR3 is CASSLAVGAANEQFF.